Shown below are 21 T cell receptor beta chains from a single sample sequenced in a study of cytomegalovirus exposure and HLA in healthy donors. The PCR contained 60 Vbeta and 13 Jbeta primers. Generated by immunoSEQ multiplex PCR, the TCRdb table keeps only in-frame clones and is missing some. The sample lists tens of thousands of clones; approximately 75% were seen once. Sequenced input: PBMCs. Source of these receptors: a woman between 35 and 50 years old in good health and CMV-seropositive.

This clone was seen only a few times. The CDR3 sequence is CASSLSGELGTGELFF. The DNA for the CDR3 is TGTGCCAGCAGCTTATCAGGGGAGTTGGGCACCGGGGAGCTGTTTTTT. V is TRBV7-6 and J is TRBJ2-2, with a possible D match to TRBD1 (6 bases). Germline CDR1 and CDR2: SGHVS and FNYEAQ. The CDR3 has 16 amino acids. Trimming took 2 bases from V and 4 from J, leaving 14 bases between them.

This clone was recorded a few times. The genes are TRBV7-2 and TRBJ2-3; D not resolved. The CDR3 is made up of 14 amino acids. Germline V lookup: CDR1 SGHTA, CDR2 FQGNSA. V lost 1 base, J lost 4 bases, and 9 bases lay in between. CDR3 sequence (DNA): TGTGCCAGCAGCTTAGTTTCACGCGCAGATACGCAGTATTTT. It codes for CASSLVSRADTQYF.

This clone occurred a few times. The rearrangement uses TRBV7-8 and TRBJ1-3; D gene unclear. V lost 5 bases, J lost 4 bases, and 6 bases lay in between. Germline loops: CDR1 SGHVS, CDR2 FQNEAQ. The CDR3 loop spans 12 amino acids. CDR3: CASSMTGNTIYF. The CDR3 DNA is TGTGCCAGCAGCATGACAGGAAACACCATATATTTT.

The J gene is TRBJ1-4, the V gene TRBV5-4; 11 bases align to TRBD1. This CDR3 has 15 amino acids. Losses at the gene ends were 4 bases for V and 8 bases for J; bases not matched to a gene: 7. CDR1 and CDR2 from the germline V gene are SGHNT and YYREEE (reference sequence). The CDR3 sequence: CASSLGTGGKEKLFF. The CDR3 bases are TGTGCCAGCAGCCTCGGGACAGGGGGAAAGGAAAAACTGTTTTTT.

The chain is built from TRBV30 and TRBJ1-2, with D tentatively TRBD1 (5 bases). The germline V gene has CDR1 GTSNPN and CDR2 SVGIG (reference sequence). Deletions cut 2 bases from V and 7 bases from J, with 14 bases between. The CDR3 is made up of 13 amino acids. The CDR3 region is CAWSRPGVVGYTF. The CDR3 DNA reads TGTGCCTGGAGTAGACCGGGGGTGGTTGGCTACACCTTC.

The chain is built from TRBV6-1 and TRBJ2-7, with TRBD1 matching over 7 bases. In germline, CDR1 is MNHNS, CDR2 SASEGT. CDR3 length: 16 amino acids. With 4 bases clipped from V and 0 bases from J, the junction kept 9 bases outside the gene matches. The CDR3 DNA follows: TGTGCCAGCAGTGTACTTAAGGGGGCAACCTCCTACGAGCAGTACTTC. Translation: CASSVLKGATSYEQYF.

The V gene is TRBV29-1, the J gene TRBJ1-1; D unclear. Trimming removed 4 bases at V and 4 bases at J, with 16 bases between. The germline V gene encodes CDR1 SQVTM and CDR2 ANQGSEA. This CDR3 contains 14 residues. The CDR3 sequence is CSVGFPMGSTEAFF. DNA for the CDR3: TGCAGCGTTGGATTTCCGATGGGGAGCACTGAAGCTTTCTTT.

This chain connects TRBV7-7 to TRBJ1-4; D may be TRBD1 (5 bases). Per germline, CDR1 SSHAT and CDR2 FNYEAQ (reference sequence). Trimming removed 3 bases from V and 3 bases from J, with 11 bases in between. The CDR3 sequence is 15 residues long. The CDR3 reads CASSFGSGSNEKLFF. For the CDR3, the DNA is TGTGCCAGCAGCTTTGGTTCAGGGTCTAATGAAAAACTGTTTTTT. The whole variable domain, remainder taken from reference TRBV7-7 and TRBJ1-4, is GAGVSQSPRYKVTKRGQDVTLRCDPISSHATLYWYQQALGQGPEFLTYFNYEAQPDKSGLPSDRFSAERPEGSISTLTIQRTEQRDSAMYRCASSFGSGSNEKLFFGSGTQLSVL.

The rearrangement links TRBV9 to TRBJ1-2; D ambiguous. Trimming left V 0 bases short and J 5 bases short, with 8 bases between. The CDR3 contains 13 residues. The germline V gene has CDR1 SGDLS and CDR2 YYNGEE. CDR3 DNA: TGTGCCAGCAGCGTAGTCAACAGTTATGGCTACACCTTC. Its protein product is CASSVVNSYGYTF.

This sequence joins TRBV7-8 and TRBJ2-7, with D possibly TRBD2 on 5 matching bases. This CDR3 contains 13 residues. Trimming left V 5 bases short and J 5 bases short, with 13 bases between. Germline assignment: CDR1 SGHVS and CDR2 FQNEAQ. The DNA of the CDR3 is TGTGCCAGCAGCCTTGGGTCTAGCAACGAGCAGTACTTC. It is translated as CASSLGSSNEQYF. The variable domain in full, with the rest retrieved from reference TRBV7-8 and TRBJ2-7, is GAGVSQSPRYKVAKRGQDVALRCDPISGHVSLFWYQQALGQGPEFLTYFQNEAQLDKSGLPSDRFFAERPEGSVSTLKIQRTQQEDSAVYLCASSLGSSNEQYFGPGTRLTVT.

V and J are TRBV28 and TRBJ2-7; maybe TRBD2 (6 bases). CDR1 and CDR2 (germline): MDHEN, SYDVKM. V shed 3 bases and J shed 2 bases, with 17 bases lying between them. The CDR3 spans 16 residues. CDR3: CASSFGDVSGTYEQYF. CDR3 DNA: TGTGCCAGCAGTTTCGGGGATGTTAGCGGAACCTACGAGCAGTACTTC.

The gene calls are TRBV19 and TRBJ1-3, with D unclear. The CDR3 consists of 13 residues. V shed 7 bases and J shed 4 bases, with 11 bases lying between them. Germline assignment: CDR1 LNHDA and CDR2 SQIVND (reference sequence). The CDR3 spells CASMVIGGNTIYF. The CDR3 coding sequence is TGTGCCAGTATGGTGATCGGGGGAAACACCATATATTTT.

The chain employs TRBV7-9 and TRBJ1-5; tentatively, D is TRBD1 (5 bases). The germline V gene has CDR1 SEHNR and CDR2 FQNEAQ (reference sequence). CDR3 length: 15 residues. The germline V and J ends were trimmed by 5 bases and 2 bases, with 13 bases remaining between them. The CDR3 DNA follows: TGTGCCAGCAGCCAGGAGGGGTGGGGCAATCAGCCCCAGCATTTT. It translates to CASSQEGWGNQPQHF.

The CDR3 coding sequence is TGCGCCAGCAGCCAAGAAGCGGGGGTTAAGAGGACCCAGTACTTC. This codes for CASSQEAGVKRTQYF. This chain uses TRBV4-1 with TRBJ2-5; TRBD2 aligns across 8 bases. The CDR3 totals 15 residues. Germline trimming cut 0 bases from V and 7 bases from J; bases unmatched to any gene: 7. Germline V lookup: CDR1 MGHRA, CDR2 YSYEKL.

The table lists this clone with a count of one. The genes are TRBV5-4 and TRBJ1-2, with 9 bases aligning to TRBD1. The CDR3 loop spans 15 amino acids. Trimming took 3 bases from V and 4 from J; bases not matched to a gene: 7. Per the germline V gene, CDR1 is SGHNT and CDR2 is YYREEE (reference sequence). The CDR3 DNA reads TGTGCCAGCAGCTCCCCGACAGGGGGTGGCTATGGCTACACCTTC. It is translated as CASSSPTGGGYGYTF. The full variable domain, with the rest looked up from reference TRBV5-4 and TRBJ1-2, is ETGVTQSPTHLIKTRGQQVTLRCSSQSGHNTVSWYQQALGQGPQFIFQYYREEENGRGNFPPRFSGLQFPNYSSELNVNALELDDSALYLCASSSPTGGGYGYTFGSGTRLTVV.

This chain connects TRBV5-8 to TRBJ2-5; 10 bases are shared with TRBD1. This CDR3 spans 15 amino acids. Germline V lookup: CDR1 SGHTS, CDR2 YDEGEE. V lost 2 bases, J lost 5 bases, and 6 bases stayed unmatched. The chain's CDR3 is CASSLGQGERETQYF. The CDR3 nucleotides read TGTGCCAGCAGCTTAGGACAGGGGGAGCGGGAGACCCAGTACTTC.

This clone was found once. This chain links TRBV27 with TRBJ2-2, with TRBD2 as a possible D gene (6 bases). From germline, CDR1 is MNHEY and CDR2 SMNVEV (reference sequence). CDR3 length: 13 residues. V was trimmed by 7 bases and J by 7 bases, leaving 13 bases between them. CDR3 in amino acids: CASTGGLGGELFF. The CDR3 DNA reads as TGTGCCAGCACTGGGGGACTCGGCGGGGAGCTGTTTTTT.

The rearrangement uses TRBV6-1 and TRBJ2-7; TRBD1 agrees at 7 bases. The CDR3 consists of 14 residues. V lost 3 bases to trimming and J lost 0 bases; unmatched junction nucleotides: 2. The V gene's germline CDR1 is MNHNS and CDR2 SASEGT. The CDR3 loop reads CASSDWDSSYEQYF. The CDR3 DNA reads TGTGCCAGCAGTGACTGGGACAGCTCCTACGAGCAGTACTTC.

This clone was detected only once. The chain uses TRBV5-1 and TRBJ2-5; the D gene is possibly TRBD2 (7 bases). The germline V gene has CDR1 SGHRS and CDR2 YFSETQ. Deletions cut 5 bases from V and 1 base from J, with 15 bases between. The CDR3 is 15 residues long. The CDR3 DNA follows: TGCGCCAGCAGGCCTCGGGGGGCTAGCCAAGAGACCCAGTACTTC. Its protein product is CASRPRGASQETQYF.

This clone is judged medium-sized. The rearrangement uses TRBV6-5 and TRBJ2-1, with a weak D call TRBD1 (6 bases). CDR3 size: 16 residues. V lost 2 bases to trimming and J lost 7 bases, with 18 bases between them. Germline V lookup: CDR1 MNHEY, CDR2 SVGAGI. The CDR3 here is CASSYGSRQGFNEQFF. The CDR3, as DNA: TGTGCCAGCAGTTACGGTTCCCGGCAGGGGTTTAATGAGCAGTTCTTC.

CDR3 region: CASRLTGSNTEAFF. CDR3 coding DNA: TGTGCCAGCAGGCTAACAGGCAGTAACACTGAAGCTTTCTTT. The V gene is TRBV27, the J gene TRBJ1-1; TRBD1 might be the D (5 bases). Germline values: CDR1 MNHEY, CDR2 SMNVEV (reference sequence). Trimming took off 6 bases at V and 2 bases at J, with 13 bases between the two ends. The length of the CDR3 is 14 residues.